Presented here are 12 T cell receptor beta chains from one specimen sequenced in a study of blood T cell repertoires in COVID-19. The data were produced by immunoSEQ multiplex PCR, yet TCRdb's version contains in-frame clones alone and is incomplete. The sample contains roughly 440,000 clones, approximately 88% of which appear only once. Sequenced material: peripheral blood. The receptors come from a woman aged 50 to 65 with COVID-19, enrolled during active disease.

The chain links TRBV6-5 to TRBJ1-4; D is uncertain. Germline V gene lookup returns CDR1 MNHEY and CDR2 SVGAGI. The ends were cut back, 9 bases at V and 4 bases at J, with 6 bases in the middle. CDR3 size: 11 residues. CDR3: CARPYNEKLFF. Here the CDR3 DNA reads TGTGCCAGGCCCTATAATGAAAAACTGTTTTTT.

The V call is TRBV2, the J call TRBJ1-1; D possibly corresponds to TRBD1 (6 bases). The germline V and J ends were trimmed by 5 bases and 0 bases, with 13 bases remaining between them. Germline CDR1 is SNHLY and CDR2 is FYNNEI. This CDR3 has 15 amino acids. CDR3 bases: TGTGCCAGCAGTTTTAGTACAGGGTTGAACACTGAAGCTTTCTTT. It is translated as CASSFSTGLNTEAFF.

The rearrangement joins TRBV3-1 (or the pseudogene TRBV3-2) to TRBJ1-1; D gene uncertain. This CDR3 comprises 15 residues. Germline-derived CDR1 and CDR2 are LGHDT and YNNKEL (reference sequence). The V end lost 1 base, the J end lost 5 bases, and 14 bases lay between the germline ends. CDR3 residues: CASSQASLALTEAFF. The CDR3 DNA sequence: TGTGCCAGCAGCCAAGCTTCCTTGGCTTTAACTGAAGCTTTCTTT.

The chain recombines TRBV9 with TRBJ1-1; weak D call: TRBD1 (6 bases). The germline V and J ends were trimmed by 0 bases and 2 bases, with 11 bases remaining between them. The CDR3 runs 15 residues. Germline-derived CDR1 and CDR2 are SGDLS and YYNGEE. The CDR3 DNA sequence: TGTGCCAGCAGCGTAGAGCAGGGGATTAACACTGAAGCTTTCTTT. Translation gives CASSVEQGINTEAFF.

The CDR3 DNA reads TGTGCCAGCAGCTTATTCCTATATAATTCACCCCTCCACTTT. It encodes CASSLFLYNSPLHF. This chain links TRBV7-3 with TRBJ1-6; D call uncertain. Germline assignment: CDR1 SGHTA and CDR2 FQGTGA. This CDR3 is built from 14 residues. Trimming pared 2 bases from V and 4 bases from J, leaving 6 bases between.

The chain carries TRBV15 and TRBJ1-1; D unresolved. The length of the CDR3 is 18 residues. V lost 0 bases, J lost 10 bases, and 27 bases lay in between. CDR1 is LNHNV and CDR2 is YYDKDF in the germline V gene (reference sequence). Written as DNA, the CDR3 is TGTGCCACCAGCAGAGATATAGTGAGGGCAGGAGGCGGGTTCGGAGCTTTCTTT. Amino acid sequence: CATSRDIVRAGGGFGAFF.

This clone is a singleton in its sample. The CDR3 bases are TGTGCCAGCAGCCAACCGACAGGCGAGCAGTACTTC. Its translation is CASSQPTGEQYF. The genes are TRBV3-1 (or the pseudogene TRBV3-2) and TRBJ2-7, with D possibly matching TRBD1 (6 bases). The V gene's germline CDR1 is LGHDT and CDR2 YNNKEL (reference sequence). The CDR3 is 12 amino acids. Trimming pared 2 bases from V and 6 bases from J, leaving 8 bases between.

This clone was detected only a few times. CDR3 in DNA: TGTGCCAGCAGCCCAGGGGGCGGTTCACCCCTCCACTTT. It yields the protein CASSPGGGSPLHF. This rearrangement joins TRBV4-2 to TRBJ1-6; 8 positions agree with TRBD1. Germline V lookup: CDR1 LGHNA, CDR2 YNFKEQ. The junction had 2 bases not matched to a gene; V was cut back by 4 bases and J by 9 bases. The length of the CDR3 is 13 residues.

V and J are TRBV2 and TRBJ2-7; 7 bases map to TRBD2. V was pared by 7 bases and J by 3 bases, with 21 bases of the junction left unmatched. The CDR3 spans 18 residues. The germline V gene encodes CDR1 SNHLY and CDR2 FYNNEI. The CDR3 is CASTRKGLAGGSHYEQYF. The CDR3 DNA follows: TGTGCCAGCACCCGGAAGGGCTTAGCGGGCGGATCCCACTACGAGCAGTACTTC.

The CDR3: CASRLTGGLWDTQYF. CDR3 DNA sequence: TGTGCCAGCAGGTTAACGGGGGGCCTTTGGGATACGCAGTATTTT. This chain connects TRBV14 to TRBJ2-3; possibly TRBD2 for D (7 bases). The CDR3 is 15 amino acids. Germline lookup yields CDR1 SGHDN and CDR2 FVKESK. V was clipped by 6 bases and J by 6 bases, with 19 bases between them.

The rearrangement joins TRBV28 to TRBJ2-3; the D gene is possibly TRBD1 (5 bases). Trimming removed 6 bases at V and 0 bases at J, with 13 bases between. The germline CDR1 and CDR2 sequences are MDHEN and SYDVKM. The CDR3 has 15 residues. CDR3 residues: CASRGLRRSTDTQYF. CDR3 DNA sequence: TGTGCCAGCAGGGGGCTTCGTCGAAGCACAGATACGCAGTATTTT.

This clone was seen a single time. The chain employs TRBV28 and TRBJ2-1; D might be TRBD2 (7 bases). CDR3 length: 16 amino acids. V lost 4 bases and J lost 4, with 17 bases in between. Germline loops: CDR1 MDHEN, CDR2 SYDVKM. Here the CDR3 DNA reads TGTGCCAGCAGTTGGGGGGGTAGGGACACGTACAATGAGCAGTTCTTC. As protein: CASSWGGRDTYNEQFF.